The 6 T cell receptor beta chains listed next were all sequenced from one sample in a study of beta chain features in type 1 diabetes. General study findings and limits: Shorter TCRB CDR3s, moderately but significantly so, were found in Type 1 diabetes patients in all four CD4+ subsets.

What these receptors recognize is not known. The authors reverse transcribed all of the isolated RNA, so sequencing captured expressed TCRB transcripts. The data were produced by immunoSEQ multiplex PCR, yet TCRdb's version contains in-frame clones alone and is incomplete. Altogether over 14,000 clones are present, approximately 76% being singletons, with the ten largest covering approximately 0.31%. Specimen: stem cell memory CD4+ T cells from blood. Receptors were obtained from a woman under 30 with type 1 diabetes.

CDR3 DNA: TGCGCCAGCAGGGAACTGTTAGGGACTAGCGGACCTGCAGATACGCAGTATTTT. Its translation: CASRELLGTSGPADTQYF. J is TRBJ2-3 and V is TRBV10-2; TRBD2 agrees at 11 bases. Germline assignment: CDR1 WSHSY and CDR2 SAAADI. The trim removed 6 bases at V and 4 bases at J, leaving 15 bases unmatched. The CDR3 totals 18 residues.

The V call is TRBV28, the J call TRBJ2-7, with TRBD1 matching over 9 bases. Per germline, CDR1 MDHEN and CDR2 SYDVKM. J was trimmed by 0 bases and V by 4 bases; bases with no gene match: 7. The CDR3 sequence is 16 residues long. The CDR3 loop reads CASSWSGTGNSYEQYF. The CDR3 region has the DNA TGTGCCAGCAGTTGGTCCGGGACAGGGAACTCCTACGAGCAGTACTTC.

This rearrangement joins TRBV13 to TRBJ1-2, with a tentative D call TRBD1 (5 bases). Germline CDR1 reads PRHDT; CDR2 reads FYEKMQ (reference sequence). Trimming cost V 3 bases and J 6 bases, with 17 bases left between them. This CDR3 has 15 amino acids. DNA for the CDR3: TGTGCCAGCAGCTTCCGGGGAGGGGTATTCCATGGCTACACCTTC. Translated: CASSFRGGVFHGYTF.

This clone was found a few times. The chain uses TRBV5-1 and TRBJ2-2, with 8 bases identical to TRBD1. This CDR3 comprises 14 residues. V lost 6 bases and J lost 4; bases outside the gene matches: 5. The germline V gene encodes CDR1 SGHRS and CDR2 YFSETQ. CDR3 amino acids: CASTGTGFTGELFF. CDR3 nucleotide sequence: TGCGCCAGCACCGGGACAGGCTTCACCGGGGAGCTGTTTTTT.

This clone was counted between two and nine times. This chain links TRBV29-1 with TRBJ1-1; the D gene is possibly TRBD1 (6 bases). Looked up from germline, CDR1 is SQVTM and CDR2 is ANQGSEA. The CDR3 runs to 14 residues. V dropped 7 bases and J dropped 5 bases, with 20 bases sitting between them. This chain's CDR3 is CSARPQGRETEAFF. In DNA, the CDR3 is TGCAGCGCCAGACCACAGGGAAGGGAAACTGAAGCTTTCTTT.

The chain joins TRBV2 to TRBJ1-2; D is undetermined. V was clipped by 6 bases and J by 4 bases, with 15 bases between them. Germline CDR1 SNHLY, CDR2 FYNNEI. The CDR3 has 14 amino acids. CDR3 nucleotides: TGTGCCAGCAGGGGCAGCCCCGGCCTCTATGGCTACACCTTC. Translated, it gives CASRGSPGLYGYTF.